This section outlines one T cell receptor (beta chain) sequence together with its context. The antigen remains unidentified. It was with unique molecular identifiers that the TCRbeta library was prepared. TCRdb passed the PCR reads through MiXCR, listing each CDR3 protein once. Altogether approximately 110,000 distinct CDR3 sequences are present, 20% to 25% being singletons, with the ten largest covering about 11%. The sample comes from a study of T-cell reconstitution after alpha-beta-depleted transplantation in children. Whole-study findings and limits: Reportedly, only several hundred clones from non-depleted graft cells drove alpha-beta T-cell counts at about two months.

With V trimmed by 5 bases and J by 4 bases, 5 bases remained unmatched. Germline V gene sequence: CDR1 DFQATT, CDR2 SNEGSKA (reference sequence). The CDR3 totals 14 residues. The sequence derives from a male patient aged 2-15 years who had a stem cell transplant for chronic granulomatous disease, so the T cells may come from the graft donor. The sample here was PBMCs, mostly from graft donor cells, taken 180 days after TCRalphabeta/CD19-depleted stem cell transplant. The rearrangement links TRBV20-1 to TRBJ1-5; TRBD1 matches 10 bases. The chain's CDR3 is CSAARTGGNQPQHF. Written as DNA, the CDR3 is TGCAGTGCTGCCCGGACAGGGGGGAATCAGCCCCAGCATTTT.